This T cell receptor (beta chain) was found in a study of beta chain features in type 1 diabetes. Points from the study as a whole: Type 1 diabetes patients had moderately but significantly shorter TCRB CDR3s in all four CD4+ subsets.

Expressed TCRB transcripts were sequenced after all isolated RNA was converted to cDNA. TCRdb's table, derived via immunoSEQ multiplex PCR, lists solely in-frame clones and lacks some. This table has about 28,000 clones, less than 65% appearing once. After removal of 3 bases from V and 3 bases from J, the junction contained 9 bases not matched to a gene. Germline V CDR1 and CDR2: LNHDA, SQIVND (reference sequence). The CDR3 sequence is 16 residues long. Concerning this clone: What it binds is unknown.

Sequenced input: Tregs from blood. This clonotype was sampled from a woman aged 30 to 39 with type 1 diabetes. This chain connects TRBV19 to TRBJ2-7; 9 nucleotides match TRBD2. The DNA of the CDR3 is TGTGCCAGTAGTATTTGGGCTAGCGGGAAGAGCTACGAGCAGTACTTC. It encodes CASSIWASGKSYEQYF.